This TCR beta chain is drawn from a study of cytomegalovirus exposure and HLA in healthy donors (dated by TCRdb to the late 2010s). Broadly, across the study: An earlier analysis of a few hundred of the donors reported approximately 280 Gb of sequence data and 90 million to 120 million unique TCR beta sequences obtained from about 179 million T cells. All discovery cohort repertoires had been generated using a single sequencing platform. The study used immunosequencing to profile the T cell repertoires of under 700 subjects and linked those repertoires to cytomegalovirus serostatus. Donor age, sex, ethnicity and CMV serostatus were collected together with the repertoire data. In a later genetic analysis, genome-wide SNP genotypes for 398 of the 666 donors were used, and that subset was treated as a discovery cohort. High-throughput TCR immunosequencing, statistical association of individual TCRs with disease status, and machine learning were combined to predict cytomegalovirus infection status. Typing coverage differed by locus: A, B, C, DRB1 and DQB1 were typed in about 620-630 donors, DQA1 in about 500, DPA1 in 600 to 610, and DPB1 in roughly 470. A later analysis re-examined previously published TCR beta repertoires from roughly 720 donors and added high-resolution HLA genotyping to investigate patterns of TCR occurrence. Because of strong linkage in the cohort, a handful of DR-DQ haplotypes were treated as single units for association and clustering. Of the 300 to 500 genotyped donors, 75% to 85% were placed in the genetic ancestry cluster associated with self-reported Caucasian donors. Among under 450 genotyped donors of the cohort, an average of 235,054 unique TCR beta nucleotide sequences were sequenced per donor, roughly 18% of them non-productive. The study was designed to test whether signatures of past pathogen exposure could be identified by cataloging public T cell receptors. Rather than using new phenotypic data, the later analysis identified candidate immune exposures from TCR beta sequences and from how often those sequences occurred across donors. In addition to the first cohort of 666 subjects, a separate validation cohort of approximately 130 different subjects was used. Both class I and class II loci were covered by HLA typing, at four-digit resolution. In an earlier analysis of roughly 580 of the donors, high-throughput TCR beta sequencing was used to judge whether each TCR beta V gene segment behaved as functional or pseudogenic. An early release that covered roughly 600 HLA-typed donors contained approximately 300 gigabases of sequencing data and 75 million to 100 million unique TCR sequences.

Reading the germline V gene gives CDR1 MNHEY and CDR2 SVGAGI. Trimming removed 6 bases from V and 3 bases from J, leaving 6 bases between the germline ends. The CDR3, from cysteine to phenylalanine, totals 13 residues. Only CDR3 DNA remains: 39 bases, in frame from the first base. Receptor amplification or capture employed the immunoSEQ multiplex PCR assay. For the multiplex PCR, a mixture combining 60 forward primers for TCR Vbeta segments and 13 reverse primers for TCR Jbeta segments was used. The CDR3 region of rearranged TCR beta genes was amplified from genomic DNA by a multiplex PCR assay. The amplified TCR beta libraries were sequenced on the Illumina HiSeq System as 87-base-pair reads. For the original study's pipeline: A later analysis counted about 80 million unique TCR beta chains across the 666 repertoires, and around 12 million of these chains were shared by at least two donors. A nearest-neighbor algorithm error-corrected the raw reads and collapsed the reads into unique sequences, merging closely related sequences to remove PCR and sequencing errors. V, D and J gene segments were assigned by aligning CDR3 sequences to IMGT reference sequences. For a sequence to be retained, at least a six-nucleotide match to both a V gene segment and a J gene segment was required. A rearrangement counted as productive if the CDR3 had no stop codons and remained in frame with V and J, and every other rearrangement counted as non-productive. CDR3 was defined by IMGT convention, running from the second conserved V-encoded cysteine to the conserved J-encoded phenylalanine. In an earlier analysis of just under 600 of the donors, sequences lacking an unambiguous match to a single V gene segment were excluded. In an earlier analysis of some 590 of the donors, a V segment was called functional when productive rearrangements were above 56.7%, and segregating when the standard deviation between donors exceeded 5%. A statistical classification framework was built for diagnosing cytomegalovirus status from the catalog of TCR beta chain sequences. In a later analysis, V and J genes were assigned by comparing TCR nucleotide sequences against IMGT/GENE-DB human TR gene sequences. In a later analysis, CDR3 sequences and most-parsimonious VDJ recombination scenarios were assigned using the TCRdist pipeline. In a later analysis, every TCR beta chain was defined by the combination of its CDR3 amino acid sequence and its V-gene family, and reads without a unique V-gene family were dropped. A later analysis removed several hundred highly shared, low-generation-probability nucleotide sequences to deal with suspected cross-contamination and a sequencing artifact. For each public chain, a later analysis derived a clonal expansion index from normalized ranks of inferred template counts within each repertoire. In a later analysis, generation probabilities were computed using a VDJ recombination model fitted to out-of-frame rearrangements, and the results were checked against IGoR. Hypergeometric tests were used in a later analysis to score TCR-TCR, TCR-HLA and TCR-CMV co-occurrence, with a repertoire-size bias correction applied to the TCR pairs. A later analysis estimated false discovery rates by permuting HLA or CMV assignments 20 times. A later analysis grouped co-occurring TCRs with DBSCAN, adding TCRdist sequence similarity when clustering within HLA-allele-positive subsets. Repertoires with fewer than 30,000 or more than 120,000 public chains were left out of co-occurrence clustering, as were five repertoires with anomalous nucleotide sharing. Here the immuneACCESS table is served through TCRdb, limited to in-frame sequences with V and J called. Missing clones are a known gap in these copies; in checked studies unresolved V genes cover under half, and the rest lacks a known reason. The V and J calls and clone size were taken over from that table, and D and trimming were inferred from the DNA. This sample lists approximately 110,000 clones; under 85% were detected once. The top ten clonotypes cover approximately 3.9% of the sample.

This clone was found a few times. Its antigen specificity is not known. No quality values exist for individual bases; no much larger clone is one base distant. In total, fewer than 750 healthy bone marrow donors made up the cohort. At the time of sampling, all cohort members were nominally healthy, though unrecorded immune exposures were likely present. The donor tested CMV seropositive, placing the donor among the 290 or so seropositive members of the cohort. A peripheral blood sample was collected from each donor, and TCR beta sequencing was performed on peripheral blood mononuclear cells. The Qiagen DNeasy Blood Extraction Kit was used to extract genomic DNA from the blood cell samples. Broader findings and caveats from the paper: In vitro tests confirmed that a few of the cytomegalovirus-associated TCR beta chains recognize cytomegalovirus antigens. Because counts were too low, seventeen rarely observed V segments, including chromosome 9 orphons, were left out of the earlier analysis of 587 of the donors. In this cohort, only TCR beta chains were sequenced, and detectable features were limited by the absence of alpha or paired-chain data. Most CMV-associated TCR beta chains appeared to be HLA-restricted in a later analysis, and the HLA associations seemed to be driven largely by CMV exposure. A group of highly shared sequence variants was considered likely to be a technical artifact of the sequencing pipeline. A further reported finding was that TCR beta sequences accurately predicted the HLA-A and HLA-B alleles for most subjects in the first cohort. A later analysis found that TCR association rates varied across HLA loci, with DRB1 alleles showing the most associated TCRs and HLA-C alleles the fewest. Immune exposure information for the cohort was limited to CMV serostatus. In a later genetic analysis, a missense DCLRE1C variant was associated with V-gene and J-gene trimming of TCR beta chains, and the association was replicated in an independent cohort. HLA typing was unavailable for some donors at each locus, so association tests used only the typed subset. Strong co-occurrence of HLA alleles, especially DR and DQ, made assigning TCR associations to individual alleles difficult. The presence/absence analyses assumed that sequencing depth was roughly uniform across donors, and that assumption may not be true. While some public TCRs were present in many individuals, most TCR sequences turned up only very rarely across donors. Several of the top co-occurrence clusters appeared to be linked to parvovirus B19, influenza, CMV and Epstein-Barr virus, according to a later analysis. Some IMGT-functional V segments, including TRBV6-2 and TRBV6-3, could not be told apart with the 87-base-pair reads, so those segments were excluded. The classifier was reported to diagnose cytomegalovirus status with high specificity and sensitivity in both the original and validation cohorts. In a later genetic analysis, fewer N-insertions in productive TCRs were reported among donors in an Asian-associated ancestry cluster than the roughly 670-donor mean. A later analysis found that HLA-associated TCR beta chains were more clonally expanded and had lower generation probabilities than equally common non-associated chains. Specific HLA alleles were associated with over 15,000 TCR beta sequences at a false discovery rate of 0.05 in a later analysis. Correlated functional status among segregating V segments might reflect linkage disequilibrium, but an unknown experimental factor could not be ruled out. The authors suggested that the approach could potentially be extended to other disease states and immunological phenotypes. Broadly in line with IMGT annotations, most TCR beta V segments showed up in productive rearrangements about 87% or about 30% of the time in an earlier analysis of a few hundred of the donors. In the study, 150 to 200 TCR beta chains were listed as associated with cytomegalovirus.

The source of this sequence is a woman aged 45-65 years in good health and CMV-seropositive. Recombination linked TRBV6-5 to TRBJ1-6; no D segment can be confidently identified. The sequenced material came from PBMCs. The DNA reads TGTGCCAGCAGATCCGGCTATAATTCACCCCTCCACTTT. Translation gives CASRSGYNSPLHF.